Below, 30 T cell receptor beta chains from the same sample are listed, as sequenced in a study of monozygotic twins with inflammatory bowel disease. TCRdb re-analyzed the 5' RACE reads; it lists each CDR3 protein once, without DNA. This listing includes 150,000 to 200,000 distinct CDR3 sequences. Sequences were obtained from blood. The source of these receptors is a human donor with ulcerative colitis or Crohn's disease, or a healthy co-twin of an affected twin (not recorded which).

J is TRBJ2-3 and V is TRBV24-1; TCRdb's D gene call, TRBD1, goes unchecked for lack of DNA. Germline V gives CDR1 KGHDR, CDR2 SFDVKD. The CDR3 runs to 17 residues. The CDR3 is CATESQQGRGDTDTQYF.

The V call is TRBV20-1, the J call TRBJ2-5; the D call of TRBD2 rests on TCRdb alone, since no DNA is present to check it. The CDR3 extends over 13 amino acids. CDR1 is DFQATT and CDR2 is SNEGSKA in the germline V gene (reference sequence). CDR3 in amino acids: CSAPAAGGETQYF.

The chain couples TRBV19 to TRBJ2-6; TCRdb outputs TRBD1, but without DNA this stays unchecked. The CDR3 extends over 17 amino acids. Germline assignment: CDR1 LNHDA and CDR2 SQIVND (reference sequence). The CDR3 protein is CASSINTGHSGANVLTF.

The chain employs TRBV28 and TRBJ1-3; TCRdb names TRBD1, which stays unverified in the absence of DNA. The CDR3 sequence is 15 residues long. The V gene's germline CDR1 is MDHEN and CDR2 SYDVKM. CDR3: CASMGTALSGNTIYF.

This chain joins TRBV6-5 and TRBJ2-7; no DNA is available, so the TRBD1 call from TCRdb remains unchecked. The CDR3 spans 13 residues. Germline values: CDR1 MNHEY, CDR2 SVGAGI. The CDR3 sequence is CASWDRDSYEQYF.

The chain links TRBV7-2 to TRBJ2-1; TCRdb names TRBD2, which stays unverified in the absence of DNA. The CDR3 has 15 residues. The germline V gene has CDR1 SGHTA and CDR2 FQGNSA. CDR3: CASSLNGGGANEQFF.

The genes are TRBV5-5 and TRBJ1-5; checking the TCRdb D call of TRBD1 is not possible without DNA. This CDR3 is 17 amino acids long. Germline V gene lookup returns CDR1 SGHKS and CDR2 YYEKEE (reference sequence). The CDR3 reads CASSSTGTGVGNQPQHF.

The chain couples TRBV25-1 to TRBJ1-2; absent DNA, TCRdb's TRBD1 call cannot be checked. Germline values: CDR1 MGHDK, CDR2 SYGVNS. This CDR3 is 15 amino acids long. CDR3: CASSEFPQGREGYTF.

The V gene is TRBV28, the J gene TRBJ2-7; TCRdb calls TRBD1, which cannot be checked without DNA. Germline V gene data show CDR1 as MDHEN and CDR2 as SYDVKM. This CDR3 region has 17 residues. CDR3: CASSRGTGTVDSYEQYF.

The chain's CDR3 is CASSSTGTSGRKDGELFF. The rearrangement joins TRBV7-3 to TRBJ2-2; TCRdb's D gene call, TRBD2, goes unchecked for lack of DNA. CDR3 size: 18 residues. Per the germline V gene, CDR1 is SGHTA and CDR2 is FQGTGA. Full variable domain (remainder filled in from reference TRBV7-3 and TRBJ2-2): GAGVSQTPSNKVTEKGKYVELRCDPISGHTALYWYRQSLGQGPEFLIYFQGTGAADDSGLPNDRFFAVRPEGSVSTLKIQRTERGDSAVYLCASSSTGTSGRKDGELFFGEGSRLTVL.

The rearrangement joins TRBV27 to TRBJ1-5; the TCRdb D gene call, TRBD1, has no DNA to confirm it. The germline V gene has CDR1 MNHEY and CDR2 SMNVEV (reference sequence). The CDR3 is made up of 13 amino acids. CDR3 protein: CASRGSLGQPQHF.

The chain recombines TRBV5-6 with TRBJ2-1; TCRdb names TRBD2, which stays unverified in the absence of DNA. This CDR3 region has 17 residues. The V gene's germline CDR1 is SGHDT and CDR2 YYEEEE. The CDR3 loop reads CASSPQSGLAGEGEQFF.

The rearrangement joins TRBV9 to TRBJ2-2; TCRdb indicates TRBD2, and absent DNA this call remains unverified. From germline, CDR1 is SGDLS and CDR2 YYNGEE. The CDR3 spans 16 residues. The CDR3 sequence: CASSLTGTTYTGELFF.

The V and J genes are TRBV4-1 and TRBJ2-7. The CDR3 covers 14 residues. Germline V CDR1 and CDR2: MGHRA, YSYEKL. This CDR3 reads CASSQATVSYEQYF.

The V gene is TRBV7-6, the J gene TRBJ2-2; TCRdb proposes TRBD1, but this gene call is untestable without DNA. The CDR3 loop spans 16 amino acids. Germline values: CDR1 SGHVS, CDR2 FNYEAQ. CDR3 region: CASSLAQGTNTGELFF. Full variable domain (rest looked up from reference TRBV7-6 and TRBJ2-2): GAGVSQSPRYKVTKRGQDVALRCDPISGHVSLYWYRQALGQGPEFLTYFNYEAQQDKSGLPNDRFSAERPEGSISTLTIQRTEQRDSAMYRCASSLAQGTNTGELFFGEGSRLTVL.

The chain has TRBV19 and TRBJ2-1. The CDR3 length is 13 residues. CDR1 and CDR2 (germline): LNHDA, SQIVND (reference sequence). The CDR3 sequence is CASSNTVYNEQFF.

The V call is TRBV6-1, the J call TRBJ1-6; TCRdb reports TRBD1, a call that lacks DNA to check it against. CDR1 and CDR2 from the germline V gene are MNHNS and SASEGT. The CDR3 contains 18 residues. CDR3 region: CASSPAGQRSSYNSPLHF.

The rearrangement uses TRBV28 and TRBJ2-2. CDR1 and CDR2 from the germline V gene are MDHEN and SYDVKM. This CDR3 comprises 14 residues. Here the CDR3 reads CASISIGTTGELFF.

This sequence joins TRBV29-1 and TRBJ1-2; checking the TCRdb D call of TRBD1 is not possible without DNA. The CDR3 has 14 amino acids. Per the germline V gene, CDR1 is SQVTM and CDR2 is ANQGSEA. The chain's CDR3 is CSVEPQGPNYGYTF.

This chain links TRBV29-1 with TRBJ1-2; lacking DNA, the TRBD1 call made by TCRdb goes unchecked. Germline V gene lookup returns CDR1 SQVTM and CDR2 ANQGSEA. This CDR3 has 14 residues. This CDR3 reads CSVEDIREAYGYTF.

The chain carries TRBV10-3 and TRBJ2-2; there is no DNA to check the TCRdb D call of TRBD1. CDR3 size: 17 residues. The germline gives CDR1 ENHRY, CDR2 SYGVKD. This CDR3 is CAISGSDRGGNTGELFF.

CDR3 loop: CASSGTDYNEQFF. The V gene is TRBV6-2 or TRBV6-3, the J gene TRBJ2-1; TCRdb's assignment of TRBD1 cannot be checked, as there is no DNA. Germline assignment: CDR1 MNHEY and CDR2 SVGEGT. The CDR3 covers 13 residues.

This chain links TRBV7-3 with TRBJ1-1; TCRdb calls TRBD1, which cannot be checked without DNA. This CDR3 region has 16 residues. The V gene's germline CDR1 is SGHTA and CDR2 FQGTGA. CDR3 residues: CASSLTARGRTTEAFF.

The chain combines TRBV7-2 with TRBJ2-1; TCRdb proposes TRBD1, but this gene call is untestable without DNA. The CDR3 length is 14 residues. Germline V gene lookup returns CDR1 SGHTA and CDR2 FQGNSA. CDR3 sequence reads: CTSSPRGGGNEQFF.

The chain recombines TRBV12-3 or TRBV12-4 with TRBJ1-6; with no DNA, the TCRdb D assignment of TRBD1 cannot be verified. The CDR3 has 15 amino acids. The CDR3 protein is CASSLRTGGNSPLHF.

V is TRBV4-1 and J is TRBJ2-7; TCRdb outputs TRBD2, but without DNA this stays unchecked. Germline-derived CDR1 and CDR2 are MGHRA and YSYEKL. CDR3 length: 17 residues. The CDR3 sequence is CASRQSPTSGTSYEQYF.

The chain has TRBV28 and TRBJ2-7; TCRdb names TRBD1, which stays unverified in the absence of DNA. This CDR3 has 15 amino acids. Germline lookup yields CDR1 MDHEN and CDR2 SYDVKM. The CDR3 here is CASDPTGGNSYEQYF.

The chain couples TRBV20-1 to TRBJ2-7; TCRdb's D call of TRBD2 is untestable without DNA. Germline CDR1 reads DFQATT; CDR2 reads SNEGSKA (reference sequence). CDR3 length equals 14 residues. The CDR3 reads CSADRTSGRAEQYF.

V usage is TRBV12-3 or TRBV12-4 and J usage is TRBJ2-5; TCRdb calls TRBD1, which cannot be checked without DNA. This CDR3 region has 15 residues. The CDR3 here is CASSLSGTLQETQYF.

This chain joins TRBV18 and TRBJ1-1. The CDR3 runs to 14 residues. Germline V gene lookup returns CDR1 KGHSH and CDR2 LQKENI. CDR3 protein: CASSFEVADTEAFF.